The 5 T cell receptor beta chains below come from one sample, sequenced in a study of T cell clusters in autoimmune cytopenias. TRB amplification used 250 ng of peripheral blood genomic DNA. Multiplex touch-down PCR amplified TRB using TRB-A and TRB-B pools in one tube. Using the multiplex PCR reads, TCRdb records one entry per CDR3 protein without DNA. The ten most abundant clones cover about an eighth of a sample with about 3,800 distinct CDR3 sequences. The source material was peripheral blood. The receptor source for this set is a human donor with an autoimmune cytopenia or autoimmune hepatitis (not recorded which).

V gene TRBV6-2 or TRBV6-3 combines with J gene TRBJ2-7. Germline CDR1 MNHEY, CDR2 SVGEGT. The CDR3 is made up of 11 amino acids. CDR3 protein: CASSYAYEQYF.

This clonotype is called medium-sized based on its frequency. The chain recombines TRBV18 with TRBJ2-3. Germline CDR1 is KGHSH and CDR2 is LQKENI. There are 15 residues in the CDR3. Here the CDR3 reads CASSQSGGSTDTQYF.

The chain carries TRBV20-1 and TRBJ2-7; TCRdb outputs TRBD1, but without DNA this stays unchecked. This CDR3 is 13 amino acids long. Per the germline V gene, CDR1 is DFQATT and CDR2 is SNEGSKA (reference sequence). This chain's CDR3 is CSASPGHVYEQYF.

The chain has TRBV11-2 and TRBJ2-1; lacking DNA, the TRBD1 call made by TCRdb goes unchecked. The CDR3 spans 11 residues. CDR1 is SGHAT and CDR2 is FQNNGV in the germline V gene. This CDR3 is CASTRANEQFF.

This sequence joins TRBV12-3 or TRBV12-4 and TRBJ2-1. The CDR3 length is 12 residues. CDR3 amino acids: CASSPTNNEQFF.